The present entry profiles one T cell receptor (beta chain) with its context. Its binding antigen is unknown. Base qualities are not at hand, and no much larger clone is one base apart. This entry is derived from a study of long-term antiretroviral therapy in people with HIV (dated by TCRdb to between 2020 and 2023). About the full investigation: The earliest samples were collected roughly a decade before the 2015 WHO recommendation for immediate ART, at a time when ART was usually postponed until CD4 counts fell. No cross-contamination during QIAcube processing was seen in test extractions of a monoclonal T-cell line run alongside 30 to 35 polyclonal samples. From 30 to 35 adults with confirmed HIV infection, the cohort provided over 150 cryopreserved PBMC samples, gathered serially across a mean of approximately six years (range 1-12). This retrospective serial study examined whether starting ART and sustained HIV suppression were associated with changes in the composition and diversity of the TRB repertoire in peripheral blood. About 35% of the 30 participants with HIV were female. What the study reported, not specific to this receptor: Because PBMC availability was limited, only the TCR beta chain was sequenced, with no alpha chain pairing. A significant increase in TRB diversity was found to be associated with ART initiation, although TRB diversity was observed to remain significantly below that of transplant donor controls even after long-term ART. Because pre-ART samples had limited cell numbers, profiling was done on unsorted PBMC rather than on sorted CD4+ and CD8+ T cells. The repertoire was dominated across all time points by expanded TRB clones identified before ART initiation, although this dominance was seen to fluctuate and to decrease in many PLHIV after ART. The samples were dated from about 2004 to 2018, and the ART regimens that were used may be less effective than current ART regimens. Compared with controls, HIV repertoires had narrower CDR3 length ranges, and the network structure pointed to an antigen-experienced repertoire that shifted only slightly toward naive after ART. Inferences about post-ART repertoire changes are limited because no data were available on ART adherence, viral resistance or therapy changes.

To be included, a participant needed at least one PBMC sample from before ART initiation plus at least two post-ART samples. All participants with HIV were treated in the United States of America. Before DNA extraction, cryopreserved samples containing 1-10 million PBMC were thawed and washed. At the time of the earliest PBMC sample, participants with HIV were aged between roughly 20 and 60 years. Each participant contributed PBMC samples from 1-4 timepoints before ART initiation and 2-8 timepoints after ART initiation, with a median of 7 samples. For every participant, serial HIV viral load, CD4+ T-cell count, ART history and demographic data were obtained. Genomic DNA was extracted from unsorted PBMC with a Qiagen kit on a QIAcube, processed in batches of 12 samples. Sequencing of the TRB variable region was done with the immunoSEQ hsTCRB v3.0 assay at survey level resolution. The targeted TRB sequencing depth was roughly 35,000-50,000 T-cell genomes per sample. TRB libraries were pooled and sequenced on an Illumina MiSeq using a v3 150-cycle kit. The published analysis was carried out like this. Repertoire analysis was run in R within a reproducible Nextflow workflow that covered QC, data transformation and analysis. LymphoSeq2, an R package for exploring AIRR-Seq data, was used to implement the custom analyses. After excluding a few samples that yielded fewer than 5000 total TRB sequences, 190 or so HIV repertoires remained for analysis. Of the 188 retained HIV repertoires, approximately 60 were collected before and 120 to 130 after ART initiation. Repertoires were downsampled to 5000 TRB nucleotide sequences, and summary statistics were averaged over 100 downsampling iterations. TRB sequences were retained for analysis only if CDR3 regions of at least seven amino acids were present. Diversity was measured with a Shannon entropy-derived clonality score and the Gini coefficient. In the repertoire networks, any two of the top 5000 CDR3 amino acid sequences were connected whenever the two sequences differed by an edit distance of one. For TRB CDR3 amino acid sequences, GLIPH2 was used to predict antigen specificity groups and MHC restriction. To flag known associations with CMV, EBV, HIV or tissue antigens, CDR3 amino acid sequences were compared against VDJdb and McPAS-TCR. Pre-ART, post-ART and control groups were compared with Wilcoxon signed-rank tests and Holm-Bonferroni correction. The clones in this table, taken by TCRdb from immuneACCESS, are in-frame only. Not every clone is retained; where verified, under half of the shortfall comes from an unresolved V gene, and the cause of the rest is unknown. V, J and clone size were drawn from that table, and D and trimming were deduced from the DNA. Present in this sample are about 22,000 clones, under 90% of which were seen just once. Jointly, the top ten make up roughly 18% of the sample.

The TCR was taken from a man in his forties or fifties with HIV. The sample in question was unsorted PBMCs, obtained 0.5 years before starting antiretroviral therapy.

The bases are TGTGCCAGCTCACCAAGTCTAGCGGGGGGTCTACAAGAGACCCAGTACTTC. It codes for CASSPSLAGGLQETQYF. The V gene is TRBV18 and the J gene is TRBJ2-5; TRBD2 fits 11 bases in the junction. From V the trimming removes 2 bases and from J it removes 2 bases, while the gene matches leave 7 bases of the junction unaccounted for. CDR1 and CDR2 (KGHSH, LQKENI) derive from the germline V gene. The CDR3 contains 17 residues, cysteine and phenylalanine counted. This entry keeps only the CDR3 DNA: 51 bases, framed from base 1.